The 29 T cell receptor beta chains presented below share a single source sample, sequenced in a study of blood T cell repertoires in COVID-19. Assay used: immunoSEQ multiplex PCR; TCRdb lists only in-frame clones, some missing. The table includes more than 100,000 clones, under 90% detected once. Specimen: peripheral blood. The receptors here all came from a woman in her 70s with acute or convalescent COVID-19.

This clone was counted once. This sequence joins TRBV19 and TRBJ2-5; maybe TRBD1 (6 bases). Trimming removed 6 bases at V and 2 bases at J, with 13 bases between. The germline V gene encodes CDR1 LNHDA and CDR2 SQIVND (reference sequence). This CDR3 region has 14 residues. The CDR3 reads CASRGWDKQETQYF. The CDR3 DNA reads as TGTGCCAGTAGGGGTTGGGACAAGCAAGAGACCCAGTACTTC. The variable domain in full, with the rest retrieved from reference TRBV19 and TRBJ2-5, is DGGITQSPKYLFRKEGQNVTLSCEQNLNHDAMYWYRQDPGQGLRLIYYSQIVNDFQKGDIAEGYSVSREKKESFPLTVTSAQKNPTAFYLCASRGWDKQETQYFGPGTRLLVL.

This rearrangement joins TRBV19 to TRBJ1-4, with 9 nucleotides matching TRBD1. CDR1 and CDR2 from the germline V gene are LNHDA and SQIVND (reference sequence). The V segment lost 6 bases and the J segment 5 bases; nucleotides outside the gene matches: 7. There are 15 residues in the CDR3. The CDR3 protein is CASSPQTGGNEKLFF. In nucleotides, the CDR3 is TGTGCCAGTAGCCCGCAGACAGGGGGAAATGAAAAACTGTTTTTT.

This clone was seen a single time. This chain joins TRBV7-9 and TRBJ1-1; D is perhaps TRBD1 (6 bases). The CDR3 is made up of 17 amino acids. Deletions cut 2 bases from V and 0 bases from J, with 16 bases between. CDR1 and CDR2 (germline): SEHNR, FQNEAQ (reference sequence). Here the CDR3 DNA reads TGTGCCAGCAGCTTAATCGGGGCAGGGGATATGAACACTGAAGCTTTCTTT. The encoded protein is CASSLIGAGDMNTEAFF.

This chain uses TRBV15 with TRBJ2-1; tentative D call: TRBD1 (6 bases). Per the germline V gene, CDR1 is LNHNV and CDR2 is YYDKDF (reference sequence). V was shortened by 0 bases and J by 3 bases, with 12 bases between the two germline ends. CDR3 length: 16 amino acids. The CDR3 sequence is CATSRDLGAFYNEQFF. The CDR3 bases are TGTGCCACCAGCAGAGATTTGGGGGCCTTCTACAATGAGCAGTTCTTC. Drawing the rest from reference TRBV15 and TRBJ2-1, the complete variable domain is DAMVIQNPRYQVTQFGKPVTLSCSQTLNHNVMYWYQQKSSQAPKLLFHYYDKDFNNEADTPDNFQSRRPNTSFCFLDIRSPGLGDTAMYLCATSRDLGAFYNEQFFGPGTRLTVL.

This clone was detected only once. The chain is built from TRBV29-1 and TRBJ1-5; the D gene is possibly TRBD1 (5 bases). This CDR3 region has 13 residues. The germline V gene has CDR1 SQVTM and CDR2 ANQGSEA. V lost 1 base and J 6 bases, leaving 10 bases between the germline ends. CDR3 sequence (DNA): TGCAGCGTTGAAGGACAGATCGGTCAGCCCCAGCATTTT. Protein: CSVEGQIGQPQHF.

V gene TRBV29-1 combines with J gene TRBJ2-3; tentative D call: TRBD2 (6 bases). This CDR3 contains 14 residues. V lost 4 bases, J lost 1 base, and 12 bases lay in between. Germline V CDR1 and CDR2: SQVTM, ANQGSEA. CDR3 protein: CSVGVWRGTDTQYF. Written as DNA, the CDR3 is TGCAGCGTTGGGGTCTGGAGGGGCACAGATACGCAGTATTTT.

The chain combines TRBV28 with TRBJ1-1; D gene unclear. CDR3 length: 13 amino acids. Per germline, CDR1 MDHEN and CDR2 SYDVKM. With 7 bases removed from V and 4 bases from J, the gap between germline ends came to 13 bases. CDR3 sequence reads: CASKPAGGTEAFF. CDR3 sequence (DNA): TGTGCCAGCAAGCCGGCGGGTGGCACTGAAGCTTTCTTT.

The gene calls are TRBV5-4 and TRBJ1-2, with TRBD1 matching over 9 bases. Germline values: CDR1 SGHNT, CDR2 YYREEE (reference sequence). The junction had 6 bases not matched to a gene; V was cut back by 1 base and J by 2 bases. The CDR3 totals 16 residues. The CDR3 reads CASSLLRTGDNYGYTF. The CDR3 DNA sequence: TGTGCCAGCAGCTTGCTCAGGACAGGGGACAACTATGGCTACACCTTC.

The CDR3 sequence: CATSPQTQETQYF. The DNA for the CDR3 is TGTGCCACCAGCCCCCAGACTCAAGAGACCCAGTACTTC. V usage is TRBV15 and J usage is TRBJ2-5; D call uncertain. Germline V gives CDR1 LNHNV, CDR2 YYDKDF (reference sequence). With 5 bases removed from V and 2 bases from J, the gap between germline ends came to 9 bases. CDR3 length: 13 residues.

J is TRBJ1-2 and V is TRBV6-5, with 7 bases identical to TRBD1. The ends lost 6 bases at V and 2 bases at J; junction bases unmatched: 6. The CDR3 length is 14 residues. Germline V gene lookup returns CDR1 MNHEY and CDR2 SVGAGI. The CDR3 here is CASSPGQTNYGYTF. The CDR3 DNA is TGTGCCAGCAGCCCGGGACAGACCAACTATGGCTACACCTTC.

The chain links TRBV24-1 to TRBJ1-6; 12 nucleotides line up with TRBD1. With V trimmed by 3 bases and J by 9 bases, 5 bases remained unmatched. The CDR3 loop spans 16 amino acids. Germline lookup yields CDR1 KGHDR and CDR2 SFDVKD. For the CDR3, the DNA is TGTGCCACCAGTGATAACCGGGACAGGGGGCCTTCACCCCTCCACTTT. This codes for CATSDNRDRGPSPLHF.

CDR3 protein: CASSRDNADYGYTF. The CDR3 coding sequence is TGTGCCAGCAGTCGGGATAACGCGGACTATGGCTACACCTTC. The genes are TRBV6-5 and TRBJ1-2, with no clear D. V was trimmed by 5 bases and J by 3 bases, leaving 13 bases between them. CDR1 MNHEY and CDR2 SVGAGI come from the germline V gene. This CDR3 contains 14 residues.

This clone was counted a few times. The chain carries TRBV14 and TRBJ1-2, with 7 bases matching TRBD1. This CDR3 has 14 residues. The trim removed 4 bases at V and 4 bases at J, leaving 6 bases unmatched. Germline values: CDR1 SGHDN, CDR2 FVKESK. For the CDR3, the DNA is TGTGCCAGCAGCCGGGACAGTCTTAGCTATGGCTACACCTTC. This encodes CASSRDSLSYGYTF.

The gene calls are TRBV19 and TRBJ1-5, with 7 bases aligning to TRBD1. With V trimmed by 3 bases and J by 5 bases, 4 bases remained unmatched. CDR3 size: 14 residues. Germline V gene data show CDR1 as LNHDA and CDR2 as SQIVND (reference sequence). The CDR3 nucleotides are TGTGCCAGTAGTATGGAAGGGGGCTATCAGCCCCAGCATTTT. Its protein is CASSMEGGYQPQHF.

V is TRBV11-1 and J is TRBJ1-1; 7 bases fit TRBD1. The CDR3 consists of 14 residues. After removal of 3 bases from V and 0 bases from J, the junction contained 1 base not matched to a gene. Germline V gene lookup returns CDR1 SGHAT and CDR2 FQDESV (reference sequence). The chain's CDR3 is CASSFDRVNTEAFF. The CDR3 region has the DNA TGTGCCAGCAGCTTCGACAGGGTGAACACTGAAGCTTTCTTT.

This chain links TRBV5-1 with TRBJ2-5; maybe TRBD1 (5 bases). Germline CDR1 SGHRS, CDR2 YFSETQ. Trimming pared 2 bases from V and 2 bases from J, leaving 10 bases between. This CDR3 comprises 14 residues. For the CDR3, the DNA is TGCGCCAGCAGCTTACTGACAGAACAAGAGACCCAGTACTTC. Translation: CASSLLTEQETQYF.

This rearrangement joins TRBV7-3 to TRBJ2-3; 15 nucleotides match TRBD2. V trimming: 2 bases; J trimming: 3 bases; junction bases outside the gene matches: 3. The germline V gene encodes CDR1 SGHTA and CDR2 FQGTGA. The CDR3 has 17 residues. CDR3 DNA: TGTGCCAGCAGCTTAGTGGGGACTAGCGGGGGGACAGATACGCAGTATTTT. Protein: CASSLVGTSGGTDTQYF.

The chain uses TRBV6-4 and TRBJ2-1; D might be TRBD2 (6 bases). Germline CDR1 is MRHNA and CDR2 is SNTAGT. This CDR3 comprises 16 residues. With 1 base removed from V and 3 bases from J, the gap between germline ends came to 13 bases. CDR3 sequence (DNA): TGTGCCAGCAGTGACTTTGGCGGGGATAACTACAATGAGCAGTTCTTC. This encodes CASSDFGGDNYNEQFF.

This chain joins TRBV11-2 and TRBJ1-6; 10 bases fit TRBD1. Trimming at V came to 2 bases and at J to 7 bases, leaving 5 bases not matched to a gene. Germline V gene data show CDR1 as SGHAT and CDR2 as FQNNGV. The CDR3 sequence is 16 residues long. In DNA form, the CDR3 reads TGTGCCAGCAGCTTAAGACAGGGGGCTTTAAATTCACCCCTCCACTTT. Translating it yields CASSLRQGALNSPLHF. Full variable domain (remainder filled in from reference TRBV11-2 and TRBJ1-6): EAGVAQSPRYKIIEKRQSVAFWCNPISGHATLYWYQQILGQGPKLLIQFQNNGVVDDSQLPKDRFSAERLKGVDSTLKIQPAKLEDSAVYLCASSLRQGALNSPLHFGNGTRLTVT.

V and J are TRBV3-1 (or the pseudogene TRBV3-2) and TRBJ1-2, with D tentatively TRBD1 (5 bases). Trimming removed 1 base from V and 10 bases from J, with 10 bases in between. Germline CDR1 reads LGHDT; CDR2 reads YNNKEL (reference sequence). The CDR3 extends over 12 amino acids. The CDR3 region is CASSQGTGVYTF. As DNA, the CDR3 is TGTGCCAGCAGCCAAGGCACGGGGGTCTACACCTTC.

The V and J genes are TRBV29-1 and TRBJ2-3, with 9 bases identical to TRBD2. CDR1 and CDR2 from the germline V gene are SQVTM and ANQGSEA. J lost 2 bases, V lost 6 bases, and 3 bases had no gene match. The CDR3 is 13 amino acids. In DNA, the CDR3 is TGCAGCGTAGCGGGGGGTTACACAGATACGCAGTATTTT. This translates into CSVAGGYTDTQYF.

The CDR3 is CASSQLAGGNNEQFF. The CDR3 DNA reads as TGTGCCAGCAGTCAACTAGCGGGGGGAAACAATGAGCAGTTCTTC. The chain carries TRBV7-2 and TRBJ2-1, with 12 bases that match TRBD2. The CDR3 contains 15 residues. Germline loops: CDR1 SGHTA, CDR2 FQGNSA. V lost 6 bases, J lost 5 bases, and 5 bases stayed unmatched.

The table lists this clone with a few counts. This rearrangement joins TRBV5-1 to TRBJ2-2, with 9 bases aligning to TRBD2. CDR1 is SGHRS and CDR2 is YFSETQ in the germline V gene. V trimming: 2 bases; J trimming: 6 bases; junction bases outside the gene matches: 14. CDR3 length: 18 amino acids. As DNA, the CDR3 is TGCGCCAGCAGCTTAAACCCTAGCGGGACTATTGACGCCGGGGAGCTGTTTTTT. Translation: CASSLNPSGTIDAGELFF. The whole variable domain, filled in from reference TRBV5-1 and TRBJ2-2, reads KAGVTQTPRYLIKTRGQQVTLSCSPISGHRSVSWYQQTPGQGLQFLFEYFSETQRNKGNFPGRFSGRQFSNSRSEMNVSTLELGDSALYLCASSLNPSGTIDAGELFFGEGSRLTVL.

The rearrangement links TRBV5-1 to TRBJ1-5; D call uncertain. CDR1 is SGHRS and CDR2 is YFSETQ in the germline V gene. CDR3 length: 15 amino acids. Trimming removed 0 bases from V and 1 base from J, with 8 bases in between. This CDR3 reads CASSLDFRSNQPQHF. In nucleotides, the CDR3 is TGCGCCAGCAGCTTGGATTTTAGAAGCAATCAGCCCCAGCATTTT.

The V call is TRBV5-1, the J call TRBJ1-1; D is ambiguous. The CDR3 length is 13 residues. Per the germline V gene, CDR1 is SGHRS and CDR2 is YFSETQ. The V end lost 2 bases, the J end lost 1 base, and 6 bases lay between the germline ends. CDR3 residues: CASSFEANTEAFF. In DNA, the CDR3 is TGCGCCAGCAGCTTTGAAGCGAACACTGAAGCTTTCTTT. The whole variable domain, remainder taken from reference TRBV5-1 and TRBJ1-1, is KAGVTQTPRYLIKTRGQQVTLSCSPISGHRSVSWYQQTPGQGLQFLFEYFSETQRNKGNFPGRFSGRQFSNSRSEMNVSTLELGDSALYLCASSFEANTEAFFGQGTRLTVV.

Relative to its sample, this clone is medium-sized (0.01 to 0.1%). The CDR3 here is CASSPSGGVPPGYTF. DNA of the CDR3: TGTGCCAGCAGTCCTTCAGGGGGAGTTCCCCCTGGCTACACCTTC. This chain connects TRBV27 to TRBJ1-2, with 7 bases aligning to TRBD1. There are 15 residues in the CDR3. Losses at the gene ends were 5 bases for V and 7 bases for J; bases not matched to a gene: 13. Per the germline V gene, CDR1 is MNHEY and CDR2 is SMNVEV (reference sequence).

The chain is built from TRBV7-2 and TRBJ1-6; D is perhaps TRBD1 (6 bases). The CDR3 runs to 14 residues. Germline CDR1 reads SGHTA; CDR2 reads FQGNSA. Trimming took 9 bases from V and 10 from J, leaving 19 bases between them. The CDR3, as DNA: TGTGCCAGTGGATCTTCCACAGGGTACTCACCCCTCCACTTT. Its protein product is CASGSSTGYSPLHF.

The chain links TRBV5-6 to TRBJ1-4; 9 nucleotides agree with TRBD1. This CDR3 has 15 residues. Per germline, CDR1 SGHDT and CDR2 YYEEEE. The ends lost 3 bases at V and 5 bases at J; junction bases unmatched: 5. The CDR3 DNA reads as TGTGCCAGCAGCTCCGGGACAGGGAGGAATGAAAAACTGTTTTTT. Its translation: CASSSGTGRNEKLFF.

The CDR3 protein is CASSQSTGVHGYGYTF. CDR3 nucleotides: TGCGCCAGCAGTCAATCCACAGGGGTCCATGGCTATGGCTACACCTTC. This sequence joins TRBV23-1 and TRBJ1-2; 7 nucleotides align to TRBD1. TRBV23-1 is marked as an open reading frame, function uncertain. Losses at the gene ends were 0 bases for V and 4 bases for J; bases not matched to a gene: 8. This CDR3 has 16 residues.